Detailed here is one TCR beta chain. What it recognizes is unknown. This specimen belongs to a study of cytomegalovirus exposure and HLA in healthy donors. Regarding the study as a whole: Sequencing likely generated an artifact that appeared as a cluster of highly shared sequence variants. Some V segments (TRBV6-2 and TRBV6-3 among them) were excluded as indistinguishable.

Per the germline V gene, CDR1 is MNHNS and CDR2 is SASEGT. The CDR3 totals 12 residues. V was trimmed by 2 bases and J by 6 bases, leaving 8 bases between them. PCR used 60 Vbeta primers and 13 Jbeta primers. Assay: immunoSEQ multiplex PCR; the TCRdb copy retains only in-frame clones and omits some. This sample's clone table lists just over 80,000 clones. Sampled while nominally healthy, donors likely had unrecorded immune exposures. The V and J genes are TRBV6-1 and TRBJ2-7; D perhaps matches TRBD2 (6 bases). Sequenced input: PBMCs. The receptor was derived from a woman aged 25-40 years in good health and CMV-seronegative. The CDR3 reads CASSEMGGEQYF. As DNA, the CDR3 is TGTGCCAGCAGTGAAATGGGGGGCGAGCAGTACTTC.